This is a list of T cell receptor beta chains from one sample in a study of T cell responses to AZD1222 COVID-19 vaccine. Sequencing used immunoSEQ multiplex PCR; TCRdb keeps in-frame clones, though not all of them. Here the sample spans about 140,000 clones, roughly nine tenths being singletons. The sample here was peripheral blood, taken on day 0 of AZD1222 vaccination. The receptors originated from an adult in good health. Each CDR3 is given with its conserved first and last residue. The D gene is left open where the match is weak. Clone size is given for some rows only: seen once, a few or many times, or a class if the clone is expanded.

-	TRBV6-5	TRBJ1-2	once	CASSYSEGVGNYGYTF	TGTGCCAGCAGTTACTCGGAGGGGGTGGGGAACTATGGCTACACCTTC
-	TRBV3-1/TRBV3-2	TRBJ1-2	-	CASSQEGRGYTF	TGTGCCAGCAGCCAAGAAGGGCGGGGCTACACCTTC
-	TRBV11-2	TRBJ1-2	-	CASSQRTVGYGYTF	TGTGCCAGCAGCCAGAGAACGGTGGGCTATGGCTACACCTTC
-	TRBV18	TRBJ1-1	-	CASSRARVGHEAFF	TGTGCCAGCTCTCGGGCCAGGGTCGGGCATGAAGCTTTCTTT
TRBD1	TRBV7-2	TRBJ1-4	-	CASSPEGTGYEKLFF	TGTGCCAGCAGCCCAGAGGGGACAGGGTATGAAAAACTGTTTTTT
TRBD1	TRBV6-5	TRBJ1-1	-	CASRTGAKNTEAFF	TGTGCCAGCAGAACAGGGGCGAAGAACACTGAAGCTTTCTTT
TRBD1	TRBV3-1/TRBV3-2	TRBJ1-2	-	CASSGTGSYGYTF	TGTGCCAGCTCCGGGACAGGGTCCTATGGCTACACCTTC
-	TRBV12-3/TRBV12-4	TRBJ2-5	-	CATRGEEETQYF	TGTGCCACTCGCGGAGAGGAAGAGACCCAGTACTTC
-	TRBV30	TRBJ1-2	few	CASRKGTYGYTF	TGTGCCTCCAGAAAGGGAACCTATGGCTACACCTTC
-	TRBV5-4	TRBJ1-4	-	CASSLGRANEKLFF	TGTGCCAGCAGCTTGGGGAGGGCTAATGAAAAACTGTTTTTT
TRBD1	TRBV6-5	TRBJ1-1	few	CASSYRGQGEEAFF	TGTGCCAGCAGTTACAGAGGACAGGGCGAAGAAGCTTTCTTT
-	TRBV11-2	TRBJ2-2	once	CASSSIRDTGELFF	TGTGCCAGCAGCTCCATTCGGGACACCGGGGAGCTGTTTTTT
-	TRBV5-4	TRBJ2-7	-	CASSLAGASSYEQYF	TGTGCCAGCAGCTTGGCAGGAGCAAGCTCCTACGAGCAGTACTTC
TRBD2	TRBV6-1	TRBJ2-5	-	CASSERPSWGGSETQYF	TGTGCCAGCAGTGAACGACCGTCTTGGGGGGGGTCAGAGACCCAGTACTTC
TRBD1	TRBV24-1	TRBJ2-1	-	CATSQRLGQGISDEQFF	TGTGCCACCAGCCAAAGGTTGGGACAGGGGATTTCGGATGAGCAGTTCTTC
-	TRBV5-4	TRBJ2-1	-	CASSTLLARIGDEQFF	TGTGCCAGCAGCACGCTACTAGCCAGGATCGGCGATGAGCAGTTCTTC
TRBD1	TRBV7-3	TRBJ2-3	-	CASSTGGTGTQYF	TGTGCCAGCAGCACAGGGGGGACGGGTACGCAGTATTTT
TRBD1	TRBV10-1	TRBJ2-2	once	CASSEPRTGQGAGTGELFF	TGCGCCAGCAGTGAGCCTCGGACGGGACAGGGGGCAGGAACCGGGGAGCTGTTTTTT
-	TRBV3-1/TRBV3-2	TRBJ2-1	-	CASSQRGSRRDEQFF	TGTGCCAGCAGCCAGCGGGGTTCCCGCCGCGATGAGCAGTTCTTC
-	TRBV10-1	TRBJ2-2	few	CASSVLSGELFF	TGCGCCAGCAGTGTTCTGTCCGGGGAGCTGTTTTTT
TRBD2	TRBV20-1	TRBJ2-7	-	CSASALAGVSYEQYF	TGCAGTGCTAGTGCGCTAGCGGGAGTTTCTTACGAGCAGTACTTC
-	TRBV11-2	TRBJ2-7	-	CASSQQMGVYEQYF	TGTGCCAGCAGCCAACAAATGGGGGTCTACGAGCAGTACTTC
-	TRBV9	TRBJ2-5	-	CASSVGPGQETQYF	TGTGCCAGCAGCGTAGGCCCAGGACAAGAGACCCAGTACTTC
-	TRBV6-1	TRBJ2-1	-	CASSEPSGTGPNEQFF	TGTGCCAGCAGTGAGCCTAGCGGGACAGGGCCCAATGAGCAGTTCTTC
-	TRBV4-2	TRBJ1-4	-	CASSQGGSHEKLFF	TGTGCCAGCAGCCAAGGGGGGTCTCATGAAAAACTGTTTTTT
TRBD1	TRBV7-3	TRBJ1-4	-	CASSTTGGEKLFF	TGTGCCAGCAGTACTACAGGGGGTGAAAAACTGTTTTTT
-	TRBV5-4	TRBJ2-2	-	CASSSGGERVRELFF	TGTGCCAGCAGCTCTGGCGGGGAGAGGGTCCGGGAGCTGTTTTTT
TRBD1	TRBV6-5	TRBJ1-6	-	CASSSTGDNSPLHF	TGTGCCAGCAGTTCGACAGGGGATAATTCACCCCTCCACTTT
-	TRBV19	TRBJ1-2	-	CASSTSARQANYGYTF	TGTGCCAGTAGTACATCGGCGAGGCAGGCCAACTATGGCTACACCTTC
-	TRBV10-3	TRBJ2-2	-	CAIGTGEGAGELFF	TGTGCCATCGGGACGGGCGAAGGGGCCGGGGAGCTGTTTTTT
-	TRBV2	TRBJ2-5	-	CASIRSATETQYF	TGTGCCAGCATAAGGTCAGCTACGGAGACCCAGTACTTC
TRBD1	TRBV18	TRBJ2-7	-	CASSPTGGVHEQYF	TGTGCCAGCTCACCGACAGGGGGGGTCCACGAGCAGTACTTC
-	TRBV18	TRBJ1-3	-	CASSQGRGNSGNTIYF	TGTGCCAGCTCCCAGGGACGGGGAAATTCTGGAAACACCATATATTTT
-	TRBV15	TRBJ2-7	once	CATSRGNTRGDYEQYF	TGTGCCACCAGCAGAGGGAATACCAGGGGGGACTACGAGCAGTACTTC
-	TRBV2	TRBJ2-5	-	CASREGRSPGTQYF	TGTGCCAGCAGGGAGGGCCGGAGTCCCGGGACCCAGTACTTC
TRBD2	TRBV18	TRBJ2-7	-	CASSPESGRSYEQYF	TGTGCCAGCTCACCAGAGAGCGGGAGGTCCTACGAGCAGTACTTC
-	TRBV2	TRBJ1-5	-	CASSERREKPQHF	TGTGCCAGCAGTGAAAGGCGTGAGAAGCCCCAGCATTTT
TRBD2	TRBV9	TRBJ2-1	-	CASSVGTSGNEQFF	TGTGCCAGCAGCGTAGGGACTAGCGGCAATGAGCAGTTCTTC
-	TRBV19	TRBJ1-5	-	CASRRDPASNQPQHF	TGTGCCAGTAGGAGGGACCCCGCGAGCAATCAGCCCCAGCATTTT
-	TRBV21-1	TRBJ2-7	-	CASSSNRVTAPYEQYF	TGTGCCAGCAGCTCCAACCGGGTGACAGCTCCCTACGAGCAGTACTTC
-	TRBV11-2	TRBJ2-2	once	CASSFHGGANTGELFF	TGTGCCAGCAGCTTTCATGGTGGGGCCAACACCGGGGAGCTGTTTTTT
-	TRBV5-1	TRBJ2-7	-	CASSLDSEQYF	TGCGCCAGCAGCTTGGACTCCGAGCAGTACTTC
-	TRBV5-1	TRBJ2-7	once	CASNKGYEQYF	TGCGCCAGCAATAAGGGCTACGAGCAGTACTTC
TRBD2	TRBV5-6	TRBJ2-2	once	CASSSDERGSSGELFF	TGTGCCAGCAGCTCCGACGAGCGGGGGAGCTCCGGGGAGCTGTTTTTT
-	TRBV5-1	TRBJ2-1	-	CASSLAGAYNEQFF	TGCGCCAGCAGCTTGGCCGGTGCCTACAATGAGCAGTTCTTC
-	TRBV24-1	TRBJ2-3	-	CATVGRGLGGDTQYF	TGTGCCACCGTCGGGAGAGGCCTCGGGGGAGATACGCAGTATTTT
-	TRBV21-1	TRBJ2-7	-	CASSKVVTRNPHANCEQYF	TGTGCCAGCAGCAAAGTCGTTACCCGAAACCCCCACGCCAACTGCGAGCAGTACTTC
-	TRBV2	TRBJ1-3	-	CASSDPGIGSGNTIYF	TGTGCCAGCAGTGACCCAGGGATCGGCTCTGGAAACACCATATATTTT
-	TRBV5-1	TRBJ1-4	-	CASSLVSTNEKLFF	TGCGCCAGCAGCTTGGTTTCAACTAATGAAAAACTGTTTTTT
TRBD2	TRBV6-6	TRBJ2-1	-	CASSPGLAGGGHNEQFF	TGTGCCAGCAGTCCGGGACTAGCGGGAGGGGGACACAATGAGCAGTTCTTC
-	TRBV19	TRBJ2-1	-	CASSSLASYNEQFF	TGTGCCAGTAGTTCACTAGCATCCTACAATGAGCAGTTCTTC
-	TRBV18	TRBJ2-2	-	CASSPPASGGELFF	TGTGCCAGCTCACCACCGGCCTCAGGCGGGGAGCTGTTTTTT
-	TRBV6-5	TRBJ1-3	-	CASRMGNTIYF	TGTGCCAGCAGAATGGGGAACACCATATATTTT
-	TRBV25-1	TRBJ2-3	-	CASLRDYTDTQYF	TGTGCCAGTCTCAGGGATTACACAGATACGCAGTATTTT